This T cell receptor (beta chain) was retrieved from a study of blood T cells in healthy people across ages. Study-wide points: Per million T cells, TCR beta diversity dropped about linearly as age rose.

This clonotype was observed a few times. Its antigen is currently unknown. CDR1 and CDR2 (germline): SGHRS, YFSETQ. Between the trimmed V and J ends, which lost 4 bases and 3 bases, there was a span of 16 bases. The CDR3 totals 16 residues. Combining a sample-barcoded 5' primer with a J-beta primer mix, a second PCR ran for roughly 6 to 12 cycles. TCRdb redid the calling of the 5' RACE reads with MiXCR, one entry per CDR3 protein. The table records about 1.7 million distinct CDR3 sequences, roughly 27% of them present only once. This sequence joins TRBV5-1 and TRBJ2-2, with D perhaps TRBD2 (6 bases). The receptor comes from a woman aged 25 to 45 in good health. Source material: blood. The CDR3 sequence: CASSDGSLAHTGELFF. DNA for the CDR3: TGCGCCAGCAGCGACGGGAGCCTTGCCCACACCGGGGAGCTGTTTTTT.